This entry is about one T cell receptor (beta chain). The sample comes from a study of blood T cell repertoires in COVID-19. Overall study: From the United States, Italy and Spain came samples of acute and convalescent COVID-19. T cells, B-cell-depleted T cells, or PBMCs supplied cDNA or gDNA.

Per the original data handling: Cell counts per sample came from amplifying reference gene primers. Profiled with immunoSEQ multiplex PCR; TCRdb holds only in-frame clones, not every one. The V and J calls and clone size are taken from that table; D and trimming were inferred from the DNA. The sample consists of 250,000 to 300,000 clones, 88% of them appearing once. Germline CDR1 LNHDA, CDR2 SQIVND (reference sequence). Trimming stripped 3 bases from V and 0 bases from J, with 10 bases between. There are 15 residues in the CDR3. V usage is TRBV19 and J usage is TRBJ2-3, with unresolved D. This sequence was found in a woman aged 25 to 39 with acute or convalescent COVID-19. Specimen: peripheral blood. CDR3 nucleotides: TGTGCCAGTAGTATCAGCCAACAGAGCACAGATACGCAGTATTTT. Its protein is CASSISQQSTDTQYF. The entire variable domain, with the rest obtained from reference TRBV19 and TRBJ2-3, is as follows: DGGITQSPKYLFRKEGQNVTLSCEQNLNHDAMYWYRQDPGQGLRLIYYSQIVNDFQKGDIAEGYSVSREKKESFPLTVTSAQKNPTAFYLCASSISQQSTDTQYFGPGTRLTVL.